The 26 T cell receptor beta chains below come from one sample, sequenced in a study of lymphopenia after photon versus proton radiotherapy. The assay was immunoSEQ multiplex PCR, and TCRdb's table has in-frame clones only and misses some. The data show 30,000 or so clones, around nine tenths seen once. The sample was peripheral blood, taken from a patient treated with proton-based radiotherapy. These receptor sequences come from a woman aged 60-75 years with cholangiocarcinoma. Some clones in this sample may be carry-over from other donors' samples.

The chain has TRBV18 and TRBJ1-1; D might be TRBD1 (5 bases). The ends were cut back, 0 bases at V and 8 bases at J, with 7 bases in the middle. This CDR3 is built from 12 residues. Germline V lookup: CDR1 KGHSH, CDR2 LQKENI. The chain's CDR3 is CASSPPRGEAFF. The DNA of the CDR3 is TGTGCCAGCTCACCACCACGGGGGGAAGCTTTCTTT.

V usage is TRBV5-4 and J usage is TRBJ1-5; no clear D. Germline CDR1 reads SGHNT; CDR2 reads YYREEE (reference sequence). The V end lost 1 base, the J end lost 5 bases, and 13 bases lay between the germline ends. There are 15 residues in the CDR3. CDR3 protein: CASSLRSAPDQPQHF. DNA of the CDR3: TGTGCCAGCAGCTTGAGGTCGGCACCGGATCAGCCCCAGCATTTT.

The V call is TRBV29-1, the J call TRBJ1-1, with D unclear. The CDR3 contains 10 residues. In germline, CDR1 is SQVTM, CDR2 ANQGSEA. Trimming cost V 4 bases and J 3 bases, with 3 bases left between them. CDR3 in DNA: TGCAGCGTTGTGGACACTGAAGCTTTCTTT. Protein: CSVVDTEAFF.

The rearrangement uses TRBV9 and TRBJ2-3, with D uncertain. CDR1 SGDLS and CDR2 YYNGEE come from the germline V gene. Trimming took off 3 bases at V and 2 bases at J, with 16 bases between the two ends. The CDR3 loop spans 16 amino acids. The CDR3 protein is CASSAPGGSLTDTQYF. The CDR3 nucleotides read TGTGCCAGCAGCGCCCCGGGCGGATCTCTCACAGATACGCAGTATTTT.

V and J are TRBV27 and TRBJ2-2; possible D gene TRBD2, 5 bases. Germline CDR1 MNHEY, CDR2 SMNVEV (reference sequence). V lost 1 base and J lost 3, with 6 bases in between. This CDR3 comprises 14 residues. This chain's CDR3 is CASSLFGDTGELFF. The CDR3 nucleotides are TGTGCCAGCAGTTTATTCGGGGACACCGGGGAGCTGTTTTTT.

The chain carries TRBV5-8 and TRBJ1-5; 7 bases agree with TRBD1. V was pared by 2 bases and J by 2 bases, with 4 bases of the junction left unmatched. Germline V gene data show CDR1 as SGHTS and CDR2 as YDEGEE. The CDR3 sequence is 15 residues long. The CDR3 DNA is TGTGCCAGCAGCTTTAGGGGGCGAGGCAATCAGCCCCAGCATTTT. Translated: CASSFRGRGNQPQHF.

The chain joins TRBV28 to TRBJ2-7; a weak D match, TRBD1 (6 bases). There are 14 residues in the CDR3. Trimming stripped 1 base from V and 2 bases from J, with 9 bases between. CDR1 and CDR2 (germline): MDHEN, SYDVKM. CDR3 protein: CASSLFGTTYEQYF. The CDR3, as DNA: TGTGCCAGCAGTTTATTTGGGACAACCTACGAGCAGTACTTC.

The chain uses TRBV5-1 and TRBJ2-7; 8 bases are a match to TRBD2. Germline CDR1 is SGHRS and CDR2 is YFSETQ. The CDR3 spans 15 residues. Germline trimming cut 0 bases from V and 5 bases from J; bases unmatched to any gene: 7. This chain's CDR3 is CASSLGGLEINEQYF. For the CDR3, the DNA is TGCGCCAGCAGCTTGGGGGGACTAGAGATCAACGAGCAGTACTTC.

The rearrangement links TRBV27 to TRBJ2-5; TRBD2 is a possible D gene (5 bases). Trimming cost V 6 bases and J 6 bases, with 20 bases left between them. The CDR3 has 15 amino acids. Germline-derived CDR1 and CDR2 are MNHEY and SMNVEV (reference sequence). CDR3 residues: CASSSSQWRMKTQYF. CDR3 nucleotides: TGTGCCAGCAGCTCATCTCAGTGGAGGATGAAGACCCAGTACTTC.

The rearrangement uses TRBV15 and TRBJ2-5; D may be TRBD1 (6 bases). Between the trimmed V and J ends, which lost 3 bases and 5 bases, there was a span of 10 bases. The CDR3 loop spans 13 amino acids. Germline loops: CDR1 LNHNV, CDR2 YYDKDF (reference sequence). CDR3 coding DNA: TGTGCCACCAGCAGGGGGGCAGAGGAGACCCAGTACTTC. Its translation is CATSRGAEETQYF.

This chain connects TRBV11-3 to TRBJ2-7, with D possibly being TRBD2 (5 bases). The V gene's germline CDR1 is SGHNT and CDR2 YENEEA. The CDR3 totals 14 residues. V lost 5 bases and J lost 3, with 14 bases in between. In DNA form, the CDR3 reads TGTGCCAGCAGCCCCCGAAGCGGTATCTACGAGCAGTACTTC. The encoded protein is CASSPRSGIYEQYF.

Here the CDR3 DNA reads TGCAGCGTCGTGACCGGGGGGCAGTACTTC. It encodes CSVVTGGQYF. The chain is built from TRBV29-1 and TRBJ2-5; TRBD2 matches 7 bases. CDR1 is SQVTM and CDR2 is ANQGSEA in the germline V gene. This CDR3 is 10 amino acids long. V lost 6 bases to trimming and J lost 11 bases; unmatched junction nucleotides: 6. The variable domain in full, completed from reference TRBV29-1 and TRBJ2-5, reads SAVISQKPSRDICQRGTSLTIQCQVDSQVTMMFWYRQQPGQSLTLIATANQGSEATYESGFVIDKFPISRPNLTFSTLTVSNMSPEDSSIYLCSVVTGGQYFGPGTRLLVL.

This rearrangement joins TRBV6-5 to TRBJ2-1; TRBD2 might be the D (6 bases). The CDR3 length is 14 residues. Germline CDR1 reads MNHEY; CDR2 reads SVGAGI. V was shortened by 2 bases and J by 7 bases, with 12 bases between the two germline ends. DNA for the CDR3: TGTGCCAGCAGTTACCAAAGAAGCGGGAATGAGCAGTTCTTC. This gives the protein CASSYQRSGNEQFF.

The gene calls are TRBV7-3 and TRBJ1-2; D may be TRBD1 (6 bases). CDR1 and CDR2 from the germline V gene are SGHTA and FQGTGA. V lost 4 bases and J 3 bases, leaving 21 bases between the germline ends. The CDR3 extends over 17 amino acids. The CDR3 coding sequence is TGTGCCAGCAGCTCCCCCTCCGGGGGCGCATGGTACTATGGCTACACCTTC. It is translated as CASSSPSGGAWYYGYTF.

In this sample, this clone turned up a few times. This chain connects TRBV5-1 to TRBJ2-1; 14 bases line up with TRBD2. Germline-derived CDR1 and CDR2 are SGHRS and YFSETQ. This CDR3 is 16 amino acids long. With 4 bases clipped from V and 5 bases from J, the junction kept 5 bases outside the gene matches. CDR3 in DNA: TGCGCCAGCAGCGCCCGGACTAGCGGGGGGAACAATGAGCAGTTCTTC. Protein: CASSARTSGGNNEQFF.

This clone was observed once. V is TRBV9 and J is TRBJ2-2; D assignment may be TRBD1 or TRBD2 (5 bases each). The CDR3 loop spans 15 amino acids. CDR1 is SGDLS, CDR2 YYNGEE, per germline. V was cut by 0 bases and J by 4 bases, with 10 bases left in between. CDR3 sequence reads: CASSVAEGRTGELFF. CDR3 bases: TGTGCCAGCAGCGTAGCTGAGGGGCGCACCGGGGAGCTGTTTTTT. Looking up the rest from reference TRBV9 and TRBJ2-2 gives the full variable domain: DSGVTQTPKHLITATGQRVTLRCSPRSGDLSVYWYQQSLDQGLQFLIQYYNGEERAKGNILERFSAQQFPDLHSELNLSSLELGDSALYFCASSVAEGRTGELFFGEGSRLTVL.

The rearrangement links TRBV13 to TRBJ2-7, with D perhaps assigned TRBD1 or TRBD2 (5 bases each). V was shortened by 5 bases and J by 2 bases, with 10 bases between the two germline ends. CDR3 length equals 13 residues. The germline gives CDR1 PRHDT, CDR2 FYEKMQ (reference sequence). CDR3 bases: TGTGCCAGCAGCGGTCAGGGAGCCTACGAGCAGTACTTC. Translating it yields CASSGQGAYEQYF. Together with reference TRBV13 and TRBJ2-7, the CDR3 gives the full variable domain: AAGVIQSPRHLIKEKRETATLKCYPIPRHDTVYWYQQGPGQDPQFLISFYEKMQSDKGSIPDRFSAQQFSDYHSELNMSSLELGDSALYFCASSGQGAYEQYFGPGTRLTVT.

Comments on this clone: At one boundary the junction diverges from the germline segment, which might be a read error. The chain uses TRBV7-7 and TRBJ2-5; D unresolved. Germline CDR1 and CDR2: SSHAT and FNYEAQ (reference sequence). The CDR3 has 14 amino acids. The CDR3 DNA is TGTGCTAGCAGCTTAGCCGCCAGTCAAGAGACCCAGTACTTC. This encodes CASSLAASQETQYF.

The V gene is TRBV2, the J gene TRBJ1-5, with D perhaps TRBD1 (6 bases). In germline, CDR1 is SNHLY, CDR2 FYNNEI. V was clipped by 8 bases and J by 5 bases, with 19 bases between them. The CDR3 totals 15 residues. The CDR3 is CASSEVGGGDQPQHF. The CDR3 DNA sequence: TGTGCCAGCTCTGAAGTTGGGGGCGGGGATCAGCCCCAGCATTTT.

The V gene is TRBV27, the J gene TRBJ2-3, with D uncertain. The CDR3 consists of 14 residues. V was shortened by 2 bases and J by 0 bases, with 6 bases between the two germline ends. CDR1 is MNHEY, CDR2 SMNVEV, per germline (reference sequence). The CDR3: CASSLDTSTDTQYF. The CDR3 DNA reads as TGTGCCAGCAGTTTAGACACGAGCACAGATACGCAGTATTTT.

This chain joins TRBV7-2 and TRBJ2-3; D is unclear. The CDR3 consists of 15 residues. Deletions cut 1 base from V and 2 bases from J, with 10 bases between. The V gene's germline CDR1 is SGHTA and CDR2 FQGNSA. The CDR3 sequence is CASSLEGYFTDTQYF. The CDR3 bases are TGTGCCAGCAGCTTAGAAGGTTACTTCACAGATACGCAGTATTTT. Full variable domain (remainder filled in from reference TRBV7-2 and TRBJ2-3): GAGVSQSPSNKVTEKGKDVELRCDPISGHTALYWYRQSLGQGLEFLIYFQGNSAPDKSGLPSDRFSAERTGGSVSTLTIQRTQQEDSAVYLCASSLEGYFTDTQYFGPGTRLTVL.

The gene calls are TRBV27 and TRBJ2-7, with 8 bases fitting TRBD1. The J segment lost 6 bases and the V segment lost 7 bases, leaving 11 bases of the junction unmatched. Germline values: CDR1 MNHEY, CDR2 SMNVEV (reference sequence). The CDR3 loop spans 14 amino acids. The CDR3 DNA follows: TGTGCCAGCAAGCCTCTGGACAGGGATTTCGAGCAGTACTTC. Its protein is CASKPLDRDFEQYF.

The chain carries TRBV27 and TRBJ2-7, with D unresolved. The V and J ends lost 6 bases and 0 bases respectively, with 12 bases between them. Germline V gene sequence: CDR1 MNHEY, CDR2 SMNVEV (reference sequence). The CDR3 runs to 14 residues. The CDR3 sequence is CASSPRDPSYEQYF. The CDR3 DNA reads as TGTGCCAGCAGCCCGCGTGACCCCTCCTACGAGCAGTACTTC.

V usage is TRBV6-7 and J usage is TRBJ1-3, with D possibly being TRBD1 (5 bases). TRBV6-7 is noted as an ORF with a role that remains uncertain. V shed 4 bases and J shed 0 bases, with 13 bases lying between them. The CDR3 spans 16 residues. CDR3 sequence: CASSSPEGPSGNTIYF. The CDR3, as DNA: TGTGCCAGCAGTTCCCCAGAGGGGCCCTCTGGAAACACCATATATTTT.

The rearrangement links TRBV7-6 to TRBJ1-1; TRBD1 might be the D (5 bases). Trimming left V 0 bases short and J 4 bases short, with 12 bases between. The CDR3 length is 15 residues. Germline V gene sequence: CDR1 SGHVS, CDR2 FNYEAQ. CDR3 DNA: TGTGCCAGCAGCTTAGCGGTCGGGGGTTTCACTGAAGCTTTCTTT. It yields the protein CASSLAVGGFTEAFF.

V is TRBV5-8 and J is TRBJ1-2; no clear D gene. Per the germline V gene, CDR1 is SGHTS and CDR2 is YDEGEE. The ends were cut back, 0 bases at V and 8 bases at J, with 14 bases in the middle. The length of the CDR3 is 14 residues. This CDR3 is CASSLAGPGKGYTF. The CDR3 bases are TGTGCCAGCAGCTTGGCCGGCCCAGGAAAAGGCTACACCTTC.